This TCR beta chain was documented in a study of regulatory dendritic cells for organ transplantation. Study conclusions and caveats: Regulatory dendritic cells appeared to expand memory CD8+ clones less than mature ones. The most alloreactive TCR clonotypes were found in resting memory CD8+ cells. Considerable individual heterogeneity was seen in alloreactive memory CD8+ T cells.

With regard to this clone: Its cognate antigen is unknown.

CD4+ or CD8+ T cells were sorted as naive CD45RA+ or memory CD45RO+. Sequencing was performed with immunoSEQ multiplex PCR; in TCRdb, only in-frame clones are kept and a portion is missing. The table lists more than 35,000 clones, 85% to 95% of them singletons. Germline V gene sequence: CDR1 SNHLY, CDR2 FYNNEI. The CDR3 covers 13 residues. Germline trimming cut 10 bases from V and 8 bases from J; bases unmatched to any gene: 9. Source material: naive CD8+ T cells from blood. Stated subset: CD45RA+ naive T cells. V and J are TRBV2 and TRBJ1-4; 8 nucleotides align to TRBD1. The sequence was obtained from a human donor in good health. CDR3 protein: CAIGETGVEKLFF. The DNA for the CDR3 is TGTGCCATCGGGGAGACAGGGGTGGAAAAACTGTTTTTT.